This entry lists 29 T cell receptor beta chains sequenced from one sample in a study. One entry per CDR3 protein results from TCRdb running MiXCR on the 5' RACE reads. This table holds approximately 42,000 distinct CDR3 sequences, 29% found once. Sequenced material: memory CD4+ T cells sorted from a lymph node. The subset is: memory CD4+ T cells, CD4+CD45RO+CD25-. The receptor source for this set is a female donor with breast cancer.

The gene calls are TRBV30 and TRBJ2-7, with 7 bases aligning to TRBD2. The germline V gene encodes CDR1 GTSNPN and CDR2 SVGIG (reference sequence). The CDR3 spans 14 residues. V shed 5 bases and J 3 bases; nucleotides not matched to a gene: 10. The CDR3 region has the DNA TGTGCCTGGGGCCTTGGCGGGAGTGTCTACGAGCAGTACTTC. This sequence encodes CAWGLGGSVYEQYF.

Note on this clonotype: A much larger clone lies a single base off, so this may be a read error. CDR3 nucleotides: TGTGCCAGCAGCCGACAGGGGTCGTACGAGCAGCACTTC. The encoded protein is CASSRQGSYEQHF. The rearrangement links TRBV12-3 or TRBV12-4 to TRBJ2-7, with TRBD1 matching 8 bases. The CDR3 sequence is 13 residues long.

This rearrangement joins TRBV5-1 to TRBJ2-1; TRBD2 might be the D (5 bases). This CDR3 is 15 amino acids long. Per the germline V gene, CDR1 is SGHRS and CDR2 is YFSETQ. Trimming cost V 2 bases and J 10 bases, with 19 bases left between them. CDR3 nucleotides: TGCGCCAGCAGCTTTGAGGGTCCCTCCTTAGCGGAGCAGTTCTTC. Amino acid sequence: CASSFEGPSLAEQFF. Supplemented by reference TRBV5-1 and TRBJ2-1, the full variable domain reads KAGVTQTPRYLIKTRGQQVTLSCSPISGHRSVSWYQQTPGQGLQFLFEYFSETQRNKGNFPGRFSGRQFSNSRSEMNVSTLELGDSALYLCASSFEGPSLAEQFFGPGTRLTVL.

This clonotype came up a few times. The chain has TRBV6-1 and TRBJ2-2, with 9 positions matching TRBD2. The V gene's germline CDR1 is MNHNS and CDR2 SASEGT. The V and J ends lost 5 bases and 2 bases, in that order; junction bases with no gene match: 3. The length of the CDR3 is 15 residues. In nucleotides, the CDR3 is TGTGCCAGCAGTCCGGGACTAGCAAACACCGGGGAGCTGTTTTTT. It encodes CASSPGLANTGELFF.

This clonotype was counted only a few times. A read error may produce the germline difference seen at one junction end. The chain couples TRBV6-2 or TRBV6-3 to TRBJ1-2, with TRBD1 as a possible D gene (6 bases). The CDR3 is 13 residues long. CDR1 is MNHEY, CDR2 SVGEGT, per germline. CDR3 protein: CAGSATQGYGYTF. In nucleotides, the CDR3 is TGTGCCGGCAGTGCTACACAGGGTTATGGCTACACCTTC.

This clonotype was seen a handful of times. The chain couples TRBV28 to TRBJ2-1, with 7 bases lining up with TRBD1. Germline V gives CDR1 MDHEN, CDR2 SYDVKM. CDR3 length equals 13 residues. V gave up 2 bases and J gave up 6 bases; unmatched junction bases: 1. CDR3 protein: CASSLTGANEQFF. CDR3 bases: TGTGCCAGCAGTTTAACAGGGGCCAATGAGCAGTTCTTC.

The sample holds many counts of this clonotype. The rearrangement joins TRBV5-1 to TRBJ2-1; tentatively, D is TRBD2 (6 bases). V was cut by 7 bases and J by 5 bases, with 16 bases left in between. CDR3 length: 14 amino acids. Germline values: CDR1 SGHRS, CDR2 YFSETQ. CDR3 loop: CASGRDREDNEQFF. CDR3 nucleotide sequence: TGCGCCAGCGGGAGAGATAGGGAGGACAATGAGCAGTTCTTC.

This sequence joins TRBV30 and TRBJ2-3; D possibly corresponds to TRBD1 (5 bases). The CDR3 extends over 13 amino acids. Germline CDR1 GTSNPN, CDR2 SVGIG (reference sequence). Trimming removed 1 base from V and 3 bases from J, with 8 bases in between. This CDR3 is CAWSEQATDTQYF. CDR3 DNA: TGTGCCTGGAGTGAACAGGCGACAGATACGCAGTATTTT. Based on the CDR3 plus reference TRBV30 and TRBJ2-3, the full variable domain is SQTIHQWPATLVQPVGSPLSLECTVEGTSNPNLYWYRQAAGRGLQLLFYSVGIGQISSEVPQNLSASRPQDRQFILSSKKLLLSDSGFYLCAWSEQATDTQYFGPGTRLTVL.

The chain employs TRBV20-1 and TRBJ1-5; TRBD1 aligns across 8 bases. V dropped 4 bases and J dropped 9; count of bases not matched to a gene: 11. This CDR3 has 14 amino acids. Germline assignment: CDR1 DFQATT and CDR2 SNEGSKA (reference sequence). CDR3 region: CSATIQGDRWPQHF. CDR3 bases: TGCAGTGCTACAATACAGGGGGACCGATGGCCCCAGCATTTT.

Remarks on this clonotype: A junction boundary mismatches the germline segment, possibly from a read error. The CDR3 DNA follows: TGTGCCGGCAGTTCCGGACTAGCGGGTGGGGAGGCGCAGTATTTT. Protein sequence: CAGSSGLAGGEAQYF. The rearrangement joins TRBV6-2 or TRBV6-3 to TRBJ2-3; 11 positions match TRBD2. Germline values: CDR1 MNHEY, CDR2 SVGEGT. The CDR3 extends over 15 amino acids.

This clonotype turned up a few times. The chain is built from TRBV5-1 and TRBJ2-1; possible D gene TRBD2, 6 bases. The CDR3 length is 15 residues. V shed 1 base and J shed 8 bases, with 16 bases lying between them. The germline V gene encodes CDR1 SGHRS and CDR2 YFSETQ. For the CDR3, the DNA is TGCGCCAGCAGCTTGAACGCGGGGCTAATTGATGAGCAGTTCTTC. Translating it yields CASSLNAGLIDEQFF.

This clonotype was seen a few times. V and J are TRBV7-9 and TRBJ2-1; 8 bases are a match to TRBD2. V shed 5 bases, J shed 3 bases, and the junction held 3 bases outside the gene matches. Looked up from germline, CDR1 is SEHNR and CDR2 is FQNEAQ (reference sequence). This CDR3 contains 14 residues. The CDR3 protein is CASSPGGHYNEQFF. CDR3 DNA: TGTGCCAGCAGCCCGGGAGGGCACTACAATGAGCAGTTCTTC.

Turning to this clonotype: One end of the junction fails to match germline, which may point to a read error. The chain carries TRBV5-4 and TRBJ2-3; a weak D match, TRBD2 (5 bases). The CDR3 covers 15 residues. Looked up from germline, CDR1 is SGHNT and CDR2 is YYREEE (reference sequence). CDR3 sequence reads: CAGSGSGLLTDTQYF. In DNA, the CDR3 is TGTGCCGGCAGCGGAAGTGGGCTTCTCACAGATACGCAGTATTTT. The full variable domain, rest sourced from reference TRBV5-4 and TRBJ2-3, is ETGVTQSPTHLIKTRGQQVTLRCSSQSGHNTVSWYQQALGQGPQFIFQYYREEENGRGNFPPRFSGLQFPNYSSELNVNALELDDSALYLCAGSGSGLLTDTQYFGPGTRLTVL.

The chain links TRBV10-1 to TRBJ1-6; D ambiguous. This CDR3 is built from 15 residues. The germline V gene has CDR1 WNHNN and CDR2 SYGVQD (reference sequence). V was shortened by 0 bases and J by 9 bases, with 12 bases between the two germline ends. For the CDR3, the DNA is TGCGCCAGCAGTGAGTCGGGCTCGGGAATTTCACCCCTCCACTTT. Encoded protein: CASSESGSGISPLHF.

The chain has TRBV28 and TRBJ1-1; the match to TRBD1 covers 9 bases. This CDR3 comprises 16 residues. V lost 3 bases to trimming and J lost 0 bases; unmatched junction nucleotides: 5. Germline V gene data show CDR1 as MDHEN and CDR2 as SYDVKM. The CDR3 sequence is CASSLRGQGLNTEAFF. DNA of the CDR3: TGTGCCAGCAGTTTGAGGGGACAGGGTTTGAACACTGAAGCTTTCTTT.

In its sample, this clonotype was seen a few times. V is TRBV7-2 and J is TRBJ2-2; weak D call: TRBD2 (6 bases). V was cut by 4 bases and J by 2 bases, with 11 bases left in between. The CDR3 consists of 15 residues. CDR1 is SGHTA and CDR2 is FQGNSA in the germline V gene. DNA of the CDR3: TGTGCCAGCAGCTCGACTAGTCGAAACACCGGGGAGCTGTTTTTT. It encodes CASSSTSRNTGELFF. Full variable domain (outside the CDR3, taken from reference TRBV7-2 and TRBJ2-2): GAGVSQSPSNKVTEKGKDVELRCDPISGHTALYWYRQSLGQGLEFLIYFQGNSAPDKSGLPSDRFSAERTGGSVSTLTIQRTQQEDSAVYLCASSSTSRNTGELFFGEGSRLTVL.

This clonotype was counted only a few times. This rearrangement joins TRBV7-3 to TRBJ2-7; the D is unclear. V gave up 2 bases and J gave up 5 bases, with 10 bases separating them. Germline CDR1 SGHTA, CDR2 FQGTGA. The CDR3 spans 13 residues. The CDR3, as DNA: TGTGCCAGCAGCTTAGGAGTAGCCAACGAGCAGTACTTC. It codes for CASSLGVANEQYF. The variable domain in full, completed from reference TRBV7-3 and TRBJ2-7, reads GAGVSQTPSNKVTEKGKYVELRCDPISGHTALYWYRQSLGQGPEFLIYFQGTGAADDSGLPNDRFFAVRPEGSVSTLKIQRTERGDSAVYLCASSLGVANEQYFGPGTRLTVT.

A few counts support this clonotype. This chain uses TRBV6-2 or TRBV6-3 with TRBJ2-3, with TRBD2 identical over 9 bases. CDR3 length equals 17 residues. V lost 2 bases to trimming and J lost 1 base; unmatched junction nucleotides: 7. Germline V gene lookup returns CDR1 MNHEY and CDR2 SVGEGT. This chain's CDR3 is CASSYPLRGGGTDTQYF. CDR3 bases: TGTGCCAGCAGTTACCCCCTACGCGGGGGGGGCACAGATACGCAGTATTTT.

This clonotype has a handful of counts. The chain uses TRBV12-3 or TRBV12-4 and TRBJ1-1; D uncertain. CDR3 size: 11 residues. Trimming took 4 bases from V and 10 from J, leaving 10 bases between them. The CDR3, as DNA: TGTGCCAGCAGTTCACGGTCGGCAGCTTTCTTT. Amino acid sequence: CASSSRSAAFF.

CDR3 nucleotides: TGCAGTGCTAGGGAGAATAGAGCGGGTGAAAAACTGTTTTTT. Its protein product is CSARENRAGEKLFF. The genes are TRBV20-1 and TRBJ1-4; the D is unclear. Per the germline V gene, CDR1 is DFQATT and CDR2 is SNEGSKA (reference sequence). V was trimmed by 3 bases and J by 7 bases, leaving 15 bases between them. The CDR3 runs to 14 residues.

The J gene is TRBJ2-1, the V gene TRBV20-1; 10 bases fit TRBD1. Trimming took 3 bases from V and 3 from J; bases not matched to a gene: 8. CDR3 length: 16 residues. The V gene's germline CDR1 is DFQATT and CDR2 SNEGSKA (reference sequence). The CDR3 DNA is TGCAGTGCTAGTCAACGGACAGGGGGGCTCTACAATGAGCAGTTCTTC. Its translation is CSASQRTGGLYNEQFF.

This clonotype has only a few counts. For the CDR3, the DNA is TGTGCCAGCAGTTACACAGGGACCAAATATAGCAATCAGCCCCAGCATTTT. It yields the protein CASSYTGTKYSNQPQHF. The rearrangement joins TRBV6-2 or TRBV6-3 to TRBJ1-5; D is perhaps TRBD1 (6 bases). This CDR3 is built from 17 residues. V was cut by 2 bases and J by 0 bases, with 14 bases left in between. Looked up from germline, CDR1 is MNHEY and CDR2 is SVGEGT.

This clonotype came up many times. The J gene is TRBJ2-7, the V gene TRBV5-1; possibly TRBD2 for D (6 bases). The germline gives CDR1 SGHRS, CDR2 YFSETQ. The CDR3 contains 14 residues. V dropped 0 bases and J dropped 3 bases, with 10 bases sitting between them. CDR3 in DNA: TGCGCCAGCAGCTTGGGCGGGACGGGCTACGAGCAGTACTTC. It translates to CASSLGGTGYEQYF. The complete variable domain, with remaining parts taken from reference TRBV5-1 and TRBJ2-7, reads KAGVTQTPRYLIKTRGQQVTLSCSPISGHRSVSWYQQTPGQGLQFLFEYFSETQRNKGNFPGRFSGRQFSNSRSEMNVSTLELGDSALYLCASSLGGTGYEQYFGPGTRLTVT.

This sequence joins TRBV7-2 and TRBJ2-3; the match to TRBD2 covers 9 bases. The CDR3 is 15 amino acids. The V gene end was trimmed by 6 bases and the J gene end by 6 bases; junction bases not matched to a gene: 10. CDR1 and CDR2 from the germline V gene are SGHTA and FQGNSA. The CDR3 protein is CASRLSGSGGDTQYF. The CDR3 DNA sequence: TGTGCCAGCAGACTTAGCGGGAGTGGCGGTGATACGCAGTATTTT.

This clonotype was observed a handful of times. The junction and the germline gene differ at one end; a read error may be behind it. J is TRBJ2-5 and V is TRBV9; the D gene is possibly TRBD2 (7 bases). Per germline, CDR1 SGDLS and CDR2 YYNGEE. The CDR3 is made up of 16 amino acids. CDR3 bases: TGTACCAGCAGCGCCAAGCGGGGAGGGGGCCAAGAGACCCAGTACTTC. Protein sequence: CTSSAKRGGGQETQYF.

V and J are TRBV5-5 and TRBJ2-3, with 12 bases that match TRBD2. CDR1 SGHKS and CDR2 YYEKEE come from the germline V gene (reference sequence). The CDR3 sequence is 18 residues long. J lost 1 base, V lost 1 base, and 7 bases had no gene match. CDR3 residues: CASSLMTSGSVGTDTQYF. The CDR3 bases are TGTGCCAGCAGCTTGATGACTAGCGGGAGTGTTGGCACAGATACGCAGTATTTT.

This clonotype occurred a few times. The chain links TRBV15 to TRBJ2-1, with a tentative D call TRBD2 (5 bases). V was trimmed by 4 bases and J by 12 bases, leaving 25 bases between them. Looked up from germline, CDR1 is LNHNV and CDR2 is YYDKDF (reference sequence). This CDR3 contains 16 residues. Here the CDR3 reads CATSIRTSRGYPRQFF. CDR3 in DNA: TGTGCCACCAGCATACGCACATCCAGAGGGTATCCTAGGCAGTTCTTC. The complete variable domain, with remaining parts taken from reference TRBV15 and TRBJ2-1, reads DAMVIQNPRYQVTQFGKPVTLSCSQTLNHNVMYWYQQKSSQAPKLLFHYYDKDFNNEADTPDNFQSRRPNTSFCFLDIRSPGLGDTAMYLCATSIRTSRGYPRQFFGPGTRLTVL.

This clonotype was seen a few times. The J gene is TRBJ2-7, the V gene TRBV4-1; D is possibly TRBD1 or TRBD2 (6 bases each). Per germline, CDR1 MGHRA and CDR2 YSYEKL. Trimming removed 0 bases from V and 5 bases from J, with 14 bases in between. The CDR3 length is 15 residues. Here the CDR3 DNA reads TGCGCCAGCAGCCAAGATCGGGGGCCGGGTAACGAGCAGTACTTC. This encodes CASSQDRGPGNEQYF.

In this sample, this clonotype turned up a few times. The chain employs TRBV5-1 and TRBJ2-3; D perhaps matches TRBD2 (5 bases). V lost 0 bases and J lost 1, with 12 bases in between. Germline values: CDR1 SGHRS, CDR2 YFSETQ. The CDR3 totals 16 residues. The CDR3 DNA sequence: TGCGCCAGCAGCTTGGACGGTGCGCGGGGCACAGATACGCAGTATTTT. As protein: CASSLDGARGTDTQYF.